This T cell receptor (beta chain) came from a study of breast tumors, draining lymph nodes, adjacent tissues. J gave up 2 bases and V 6 bases, and 8 bases lay outside the gene matches. The CDR3 sequence is 15 residues long. In germline, CDR1 is DFQATT, CDR2 SNEGSKA (reference sequence). Breast cancer patients provided tissue from their axillary draining lymph nodes. TCRdb reprocessed the multiplex PCR reads with MiXCR, giving one entry per CDR3 protein. The sample records fewer than 150,000 distinct CDR3 sequences, about 20% being singletons. This clonotype turned up a few times. The chain couples TRBV20-1 to TRBJ2-5, with 11 bases aligning to TRBD2. The material sequenced was axillary lymph node tissue. This receptor was obtained from a female donor with breast cancer. Some clones in this sample may be carry-over from other donors' samples. CDR3 sequence (DNA): TGCAGTGCCATGACTAGCGGGATACCACAAGAGACCCAGTACTTC. Amino acids: CSAMTSGIPQETQYF.